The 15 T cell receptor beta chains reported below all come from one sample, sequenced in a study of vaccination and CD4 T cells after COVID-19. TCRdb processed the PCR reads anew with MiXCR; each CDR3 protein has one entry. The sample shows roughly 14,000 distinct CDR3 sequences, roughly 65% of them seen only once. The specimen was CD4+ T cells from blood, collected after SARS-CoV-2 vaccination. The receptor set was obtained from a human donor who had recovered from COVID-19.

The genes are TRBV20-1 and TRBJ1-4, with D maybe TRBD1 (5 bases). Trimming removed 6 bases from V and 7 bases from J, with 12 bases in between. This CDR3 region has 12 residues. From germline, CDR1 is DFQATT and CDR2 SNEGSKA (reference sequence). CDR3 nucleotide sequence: TGCAGTGCAAAGGGGTTTGGTGAAAAACTGTTTTTT. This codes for CSAKGFGEKLFF.

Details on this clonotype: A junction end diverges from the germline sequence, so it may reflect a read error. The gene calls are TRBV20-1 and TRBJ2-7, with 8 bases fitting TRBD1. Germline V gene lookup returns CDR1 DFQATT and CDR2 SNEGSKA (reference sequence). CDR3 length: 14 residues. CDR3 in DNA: TGCAGTGCTAGACTGACGACAGGGGAGTGGGAGCAGTGCTTC. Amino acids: CSARLTTGEWEQCF.

CDR3 in amino acids: CSATPHTEAFF. In DNA, the CDR3 is TGCAGTGCTACCCCTCACACTGAAGCTTTCTTT. The rearrangement uses TRBV20-1 and TRBJ1-1, with D hard to call. Germline CDR1 is DFQATT and CDR2 is SNEGSKA (reference sequence). The germline V and J ends were trimmed by 4 bases and 3 bases, with 6 bases remaining between them. This CDR3 contains 11 residues.

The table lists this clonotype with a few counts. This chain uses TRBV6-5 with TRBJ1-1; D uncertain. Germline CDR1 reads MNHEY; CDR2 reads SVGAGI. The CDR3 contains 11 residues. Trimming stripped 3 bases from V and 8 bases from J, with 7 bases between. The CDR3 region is CASSYLEEAFF. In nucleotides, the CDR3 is TGTGCCAGCAGTTATCTTGAGGAAGCTTTCTTT.

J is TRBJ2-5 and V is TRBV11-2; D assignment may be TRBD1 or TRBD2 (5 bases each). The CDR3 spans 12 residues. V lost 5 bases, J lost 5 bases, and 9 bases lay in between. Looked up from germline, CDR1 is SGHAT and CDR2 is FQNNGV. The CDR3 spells CASSPWGETQYF. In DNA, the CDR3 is TGTGCCAGCAGCCCCTGGGGGGAGACCCAGTACTTC.

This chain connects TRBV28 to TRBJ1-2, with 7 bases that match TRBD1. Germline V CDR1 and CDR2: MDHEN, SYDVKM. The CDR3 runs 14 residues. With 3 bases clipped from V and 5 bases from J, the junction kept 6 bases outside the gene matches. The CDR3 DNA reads TGTGCCAGCAGTTTGAAAGGGGGCGCTTATGGCTACACCTTC. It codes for CASSLKGGAYGYTF.

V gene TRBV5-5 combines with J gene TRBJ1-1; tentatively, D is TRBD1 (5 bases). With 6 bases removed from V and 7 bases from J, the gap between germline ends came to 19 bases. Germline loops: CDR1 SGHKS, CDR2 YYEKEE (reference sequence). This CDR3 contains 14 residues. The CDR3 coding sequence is TGTGCCAGCATCACTTCCGGGCAGGGTATTGAAGCTTTCTTT. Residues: CASITSGQGIEAFF.

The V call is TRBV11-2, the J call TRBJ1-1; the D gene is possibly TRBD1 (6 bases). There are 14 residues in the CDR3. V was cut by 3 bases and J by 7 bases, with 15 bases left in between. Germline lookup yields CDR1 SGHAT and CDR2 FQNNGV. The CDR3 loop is CASSFNTGSDEAFF. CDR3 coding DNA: TGTGCCAGCAGCTTCAATACAGGGTCAGATGAAGCTTTCTTT.

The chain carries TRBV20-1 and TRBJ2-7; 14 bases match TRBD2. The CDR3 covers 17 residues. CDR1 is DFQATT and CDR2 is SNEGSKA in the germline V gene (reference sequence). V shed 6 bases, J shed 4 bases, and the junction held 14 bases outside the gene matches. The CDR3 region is CSATLGTSGSGQYEQYF. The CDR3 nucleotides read TGCAGTGCCACGCTCGGGACTAGCGGGAGTGGGCAGTACGAGCAGTACTTC.

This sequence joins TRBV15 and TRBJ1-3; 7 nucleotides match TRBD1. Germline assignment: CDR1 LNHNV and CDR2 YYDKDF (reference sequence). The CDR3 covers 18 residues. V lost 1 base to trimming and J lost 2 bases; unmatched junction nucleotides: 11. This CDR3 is CATSRGGPRGQPGNTIYF. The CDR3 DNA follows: TGTGCCACCAGCAGAGGGGGTCCCAGGGGACAGCCTGGAAACACCATATATTTT.

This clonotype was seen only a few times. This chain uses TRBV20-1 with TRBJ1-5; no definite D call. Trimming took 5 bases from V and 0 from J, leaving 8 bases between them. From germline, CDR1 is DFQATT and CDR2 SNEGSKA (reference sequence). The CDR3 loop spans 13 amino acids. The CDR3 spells CSASGDSNQPQHF. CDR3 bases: TGCAGTGCTTCCGGGGATAGCAATCAGCCCCAGCATTTT.

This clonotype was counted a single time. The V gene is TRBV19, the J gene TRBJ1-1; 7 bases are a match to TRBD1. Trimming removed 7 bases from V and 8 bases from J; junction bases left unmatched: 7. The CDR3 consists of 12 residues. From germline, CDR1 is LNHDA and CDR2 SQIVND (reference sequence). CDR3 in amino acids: CASTTGRGEAFF. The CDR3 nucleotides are TGTGCCAGTACGACAGGGCGGGGAGAAGCTTTCTTT.

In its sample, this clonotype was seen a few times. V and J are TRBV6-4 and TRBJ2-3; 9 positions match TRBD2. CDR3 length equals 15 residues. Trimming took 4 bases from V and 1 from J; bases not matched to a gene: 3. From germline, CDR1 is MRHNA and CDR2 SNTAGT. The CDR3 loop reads CASSGVAGGTDTQYF. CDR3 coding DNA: TGTGCCAGCAGTGGGGTAGCGGGAGGCACAGATACGCAGTATTTT.

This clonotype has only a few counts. The CDR3 nucleotides are TGTGCCAGCAGTGAGCAGGGTCACACTGAAGCTTTCTTT. Protein sequence: CASSEQGHTEAFF. The chain has TRBV2 and TRBJ1-1; D perhaps matches TRBD1 (5 bases). CDR3 length: 13 amino acids. CDR1 SNHLY and CDR2 FYNNEI come from the germline V gene. The V gene lost 3 bases and the J gene lost 3 bases, with 8 bases spanning the gap.

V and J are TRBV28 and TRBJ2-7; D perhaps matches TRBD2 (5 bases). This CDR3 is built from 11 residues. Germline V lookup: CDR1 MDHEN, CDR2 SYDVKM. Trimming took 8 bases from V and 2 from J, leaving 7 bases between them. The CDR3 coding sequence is TGTGCCAGCGGACTGACCTACGAGCAGTACTTC. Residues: CASGLTYEQYF.